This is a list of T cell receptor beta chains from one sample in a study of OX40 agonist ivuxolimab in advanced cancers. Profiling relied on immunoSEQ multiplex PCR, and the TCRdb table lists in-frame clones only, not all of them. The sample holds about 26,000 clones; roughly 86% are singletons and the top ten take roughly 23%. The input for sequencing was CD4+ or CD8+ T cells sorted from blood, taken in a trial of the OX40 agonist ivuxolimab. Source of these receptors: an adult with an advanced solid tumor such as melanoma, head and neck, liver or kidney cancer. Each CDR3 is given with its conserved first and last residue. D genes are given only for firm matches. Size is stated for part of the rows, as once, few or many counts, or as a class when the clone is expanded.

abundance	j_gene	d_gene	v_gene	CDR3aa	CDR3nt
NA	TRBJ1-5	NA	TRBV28	CASSDQGPFNQPQHF	TGTGCCAGCAGTGACCAGGGGCCGTTCAATCAGCCCCAGCATTTT
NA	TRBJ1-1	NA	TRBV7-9	CASSLLVGGYTEAFF	TGTGCCAGCAGCTTGTTAGTTGGAGGATACACTGAAGCTTTCTTT
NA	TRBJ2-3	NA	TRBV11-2	CASSYTRTDTQYF	TGTGCCAGCAGCTACACACGCACAGATACGCAGTATTTT
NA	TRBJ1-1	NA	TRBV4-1	CASSPTVNTEAFF	TGCGCCAGCAGCCCGACAGTGAACACTGAAGCTTTCTTT
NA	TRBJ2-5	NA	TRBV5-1	CASSLEETQYF	TGCGCCAGCAGCTTGGAAGAGACCCAGTACTTC
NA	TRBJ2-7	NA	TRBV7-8	CASSQANRPYEQYF	TGTGCCAGCAGCCAAGCTAATCGACCCTACGAGCAGTACTTC
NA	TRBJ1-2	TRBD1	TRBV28	CASSRSPGQGANYGYTF	TGTGCCAGCAGCAGATCGCCGGGGCAGGGGGCAAACTATGGCTACACCTTC
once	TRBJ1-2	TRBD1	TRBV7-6	CASSQTGGEWDGYTF	TGTGCCAGCAGTCAAACAGGGGGAGAATGGGATGGCTACACCTTC
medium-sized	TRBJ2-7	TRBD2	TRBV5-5	CAYRRREDEQYF	TGTGCCTACAGGAGGCGGGAGGACGAGCAGTACTTC
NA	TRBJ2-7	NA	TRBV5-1	CASSLAPGEQYF	TGCGCCAGCAGCTTGGCCCCCGGCGAGCAGTACTTC
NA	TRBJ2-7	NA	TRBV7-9	CASSLSRYEQYF	TGTGCCAGCAGCCTCTCACGCTACGAGCAGTACTTC
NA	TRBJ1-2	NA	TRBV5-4	CASSPLGGGGNYGYTF	TGTGCCAGCAGCCCGCTGGGCGGGGGCGGGAACTATGGCTACACCTTC
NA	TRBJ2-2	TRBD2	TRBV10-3	CAISDDLGLAGGKTGELFF	TGTGCCATCAGTGATGATTTGGGACTAGCGGGGGGAAAAACCGGGGAGCTGTTTTTT
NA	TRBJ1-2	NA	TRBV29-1	CSVVDGDIGYTF	TGCAGCGTCGTGGACGGGGATATTGGCTACACCTTC
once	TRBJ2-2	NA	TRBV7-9	CASSLGTGELFF	TGTGCCAGCAGCTTAGGGACCGGGGAGCTGTTTTTT
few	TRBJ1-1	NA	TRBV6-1	CASSEEKGQLNTEAFF	TGTGCCAGCAGTGAAGAGAAAGGACAGTTGAACACTGAAGCTTTCTTT
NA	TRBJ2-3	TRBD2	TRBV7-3	CASSPGGGSADTQYF	TGTGCCAGCAGCCCCGGCGGCGGGAGCGCAGATACGCAGTATTTT
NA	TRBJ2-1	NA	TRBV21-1	CASSTRQKPYNEQFF	TGTGCCAGCAGCACCCGACAGAAACCTTACAATGAGCAGTTCTTC
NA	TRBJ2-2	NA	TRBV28	CASSFPARRGTGELFF	TGTGCCAGCAGTTTCCCCGCCAGGCGCGGCACCGGGGAGCTGTTTTTT
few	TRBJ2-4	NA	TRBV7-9	CASSHASVVENIQYF	TGTGCCAGCAGCCACGCCTCGGTGGTTGAAAACATTCAGTACTTC
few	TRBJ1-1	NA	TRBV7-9	CASSLLSTEAFF	TGTGCCAGCAGCTTATTGAGCACTGAAGCTTTCTTT
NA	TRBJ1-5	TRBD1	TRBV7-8	CASSLQGAQPQHF	TGTGCCAGCAGCTTACAGGGGGCTCAGCCCCAGCATTTT
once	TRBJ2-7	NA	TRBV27	CASSLALASDEQYF	TGTGCCAGCAGTTTGGCGCTAGCAAGCGACGAGCAGTACTTC
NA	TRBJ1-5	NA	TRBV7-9	CASSSPEGQPQHF	TGTGCCAGCAGCTCTCCGGAGGGCCAGCCCCAGCATTTT
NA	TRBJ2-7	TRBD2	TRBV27	CASSSLLGLAGGPHAAKYF	TGTGCCAGCAGTTCTCTCCTCGGACTAGCGGGAGGGCCCCACGCGGCCAAGTACTTC
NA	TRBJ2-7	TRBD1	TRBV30	CAWSPGQIYEQYF	TGTGCCTGGAGCCCGGGACAGATCTACGAGCAGTACTTC
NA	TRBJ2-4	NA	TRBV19	CASTLRGLAKNIQYF	TGTGCCAGTACCCTTCGAGGGCTAGCCAAAAACATTCAGTACTTC
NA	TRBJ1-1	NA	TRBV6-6	CASSGGSTEAFF	TGTGCCAGCAGTGGGGGGTCCACTGAAGCTTTCTTT
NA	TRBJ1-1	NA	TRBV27	CASSLVENTEAFF	TGTGCCAGCAGTTTAGTAGAGAACACTGAAGCTTTCTTT
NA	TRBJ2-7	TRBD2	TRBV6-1	CASSEAGGGSYEQYF	TGTGCCAGCAGTGAAGCTGGGGGAGGGTCCTACGAGCAGTACTTC
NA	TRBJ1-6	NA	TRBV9	CASSVADSFNSPLHF	TGTGCCAGCAGCGTAGCGGACAGCTTTAATTCACCCCTCCACTTT
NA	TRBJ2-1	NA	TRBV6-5	CASSFNRVSYNEQFF	TGTGCCAGCAGTTTTAACAGGGTGTCCTACAATGAGCAGTTCTTC
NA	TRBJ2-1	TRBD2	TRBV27	CASRLAGGAYNEQFF	TGTGCCAGCAGATTAGCGGGAGGGGCCTACAATGAGCAGTTCTTC
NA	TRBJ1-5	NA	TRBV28	CASSFPRTEGHQPQHF	TGTGCCAGCAGTTTCCCCAGGACAGAAGGCCATCAGCCCCAGCATTTT
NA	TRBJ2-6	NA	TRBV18	CASSPPGQVLLGANVLTF	TGTGCCAGCTCACCGCCGGGACAAGTATTGCTTGGGGCCAACGTCCTGACTTTC
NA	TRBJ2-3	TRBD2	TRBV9	CASSGGLAGPDTQYF	TGTGCCAGCAGTGGGGGACTAGCGGGACCAGATACGCAGTATTTT
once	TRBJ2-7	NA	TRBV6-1	CASSESGPTDYEQYF	TGTGCCAGCAGTGAATCCGGGCCTACCGACTACGAGCAGTACTTC
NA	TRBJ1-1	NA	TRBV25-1	CASSEWGGTEAFF	TGTGCCAGCAGTGAATGGGGGGGAACTGAAGCTTTCTTT
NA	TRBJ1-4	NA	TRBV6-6	CASLAGLEKLFF	TGTGCCAGCCTGGCCGGTTTAGAAAAACTGTTTTTT
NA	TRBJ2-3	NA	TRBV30	CAWGGILSTDTQYF	TGTGCCTGGGGGGGGATATTAAGCACAGATACGCAGTATTTT
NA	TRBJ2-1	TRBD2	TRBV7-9	CASSLTLAGDPNEQFF	TGTGCCAGCAGCCTTACACTAGCGGGAGACCCTAATGAGCAGTTCTTC
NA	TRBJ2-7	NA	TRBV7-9	CASSPTWVNYEQYF	TGTGCCAGCAGCCCCACTTGGGTAAACTACGAGCAGTACTTC
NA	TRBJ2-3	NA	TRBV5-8	CASSPPLIGNSSTDTQYF	TGTGCCAGCAGTCCCCCACTAATAGGGAATTCTAGCACAGATACGCAGTATTTT
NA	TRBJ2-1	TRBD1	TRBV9	CASSVSGTANEQFF	TGTGCCAGCAGCGTATCCGGGACAGCTAATGAGCAGTTCTTC